This T cell receptor beta chain stems from a study of T-cell memory formation after mild COVID-19. Notes on the study in general: Clones from the second wave (peaking day 37) had unconfirmed SARS-CoV-2 specificity. Memory sampled before infection contained some responding clones, suggesting cross-reactive memory joined.

Sample barcodes and UMIs were carried by the TCR alpha and TCR beta cDNA libraries that 5'RACE generated with constant-segment primers. TCRdb independently ran MiXCR on the 5' RACE reads; one entry per CDR3 protein. Of roughly 170,000 distinct CDR3 sequences listed, 20% to 25% were seen once; the top ten hold roughly 23%. CDR3 length equals 17 residues. V gave up 4 bases and J gave up 0 bases; unmatched junction bases: 7. Germline V gene sequence: CDR1 SGHRS, CDR2 YFSETQ. Turning to this clonotype: Antigen unknown.

The V and J genes are TRBV5-1 and TRBJ2-7; 13 bases fit TRBD2. The origin of this receptor is an adult woman who had mild COVID-19 (a few samples of this study predate the infection). Cell type and time point are not known. Source material: PBMCs or a T cell subset sorted from them (not recorded which). The DNA for the CDR3 is TGCGCCAGCAGCGGGGTCGGGACTAGCGGGGCCTCCTACGAGCAGTACTTC. Translating it yields CASSGVGTSGASYEQYF.